A selection of T cell receptor beta chains follows, all from one sample in a study of blood T cell repertoires in COVID-19. Only in-frame clones appear in the TCRdb table, and some are missing; sequencing was by immunoSEQ multiplex PCR. The table has fewer than 85,000 clones, 70% to 75% seen once; the top ten hold approximately 20%. Sequenced: peripheral blood. These receptors were collected from a man aged 55 to 70 with acute or convalescent COVID-19. Each CDR3 is given with its conserved first and last residue. D genes are given only for firm matches. Clone size is shown for a subset of rows, as once, few, many or a class of expanded clone.

>many|NA|TRBJ1-6|15|TRBV9
TGTGCCAGCAGCGTATCCGGGAAGATTAATTCACCCCTCCACTTT
CASSVSGKINSPLHF
>NA|TRBD1|TRBJ2-7|14|TRBV6-5
TGTGCCAGCAGTTGGACAGGGGAAACCTACGAGCAGTACTTC
CASSWTGETYEQYF
>NA|NA|TRBJ2-2|14|TRBV7-9
TGTGCCAGCAGCTTTAATATAAACACCGGGGAGCTGTTTTTT
CASSFNINTGELFF
>NA|TRBD1|TRBJ1-6|15|TRBV11-2
TGTGCCAGCAGCTTAGTCGACAGGGGTGATTCACCCCTCCACTTT
CASSLVDRGDSPLHF
>NA|NA|TRBJ2-7|14|TRBV14
TGTGCCAGCAGCCAAGAAAGCAATTCCTACGAGCAGTACTTC
CASSQESNSYEQYF
>NA|NA|TRBJ1-1|13|TRBV30
TGTGCCTGGAGCCGACAGGAGAACACTGAAGCTTTCTTT
CAWSRQENTEAFF
>NA|NA|TRBJ2-1|13|TRBV3-1/TRBV3-2
TGTGCCAGCAGCTCTACGGAGGACAATGAGCAGTTCTTC
CASSSTEDNEQFF
>NA|TRBD1|TRBJ2-5|15|TRBV7-6
TGTGCCAGCAGTTCCATACAGGGGGCTGGAGAGACCCAGTACTTC
CASSSIQGAGETQYF
>NA|TRBD2|TRBJ2-3|17|TRBV30
TGTGCCTCCTTTTATCCGGGACTAGCGGGGGGACAGGATACGCAGTATTTT
CASFYPGLAGGQDTQYF
>NA|NA|TRBJ1-4|18|TRBV5-1
TGCGCCAGCAGCTCGGGAACTACCTTCGGGGCAACTAATGAAAAACTGTTTTTT
CASSSGTTFGATNEKLFF
>NA|TRBD2|TRBJ2-3|14|TRBV24-1
TGTGCCACCAGTCTAGCGGACAGCACAGATACGCAGTATTTT
CATSLADSTDTQYF
>NA|NA|TRBJ1-2|14|TRBV4-1
TGCGCCAGCAGCCAAGAGCCGGGAATCTATGGCTACACCTTC
CASSQEPGIYGYTF
>NA|NA|TRBJ2-3|19|TRBV3-1/TRBV3-2
TGTGCCAGCAGCCTGGGGGGAGAAGGAAGGGGTGCTAGCACAGATACGCAGTATTTT
CASSLGGEGRGASTDTQYF
>NA|NA|TRBJ2-1|13|TRBV5-4
TGTGCCAGCAGCTCTCAGGGGGGCAATGAGCAGTTCTTC
CASSSQGGNEQFF
>NA|TRBD1|TRBJ2-2|21|TRBV10-3
TGTGCCATCAGTGTATATTTCGACAGGGGTGTGACCGTCGCGAACACCGGGGAGCTGTTTTTT
CAISVYFDRGVTVANTGELFF
>NA|TRBD1|TRBJ2-5|15|TRBV23-1
TGCGCCAGCGAACCACCCTACAGGGGCCAAGAGACCCAGTACTTC
CASEPPYRGQETQYF
>NA|NA|TRBJ2-4|13|TRBV5-4
TGTGCCAGCAGCTTGGGGGGGGAAAACATTCAGTACTTC
CASSLGGENIQYF
>few|TRBD2|TRBJ2-3|15|TRBV30
TGTGCCTGGAGTGTACCTAGCGGACTCACAGATACGCAGTATTTT
CAWSVPSGLTDTQYF
>NA|NA|TRBJ1-6|16|TRBV28
TGTGCCAGTGGGTTTGACTGGGAGGGGGGGAATTCACCCCTCCACTTT
CASGFDWEGGNSPLHF
>NA|TRBD1|TRBJ2-2|19|TRBV9
TGTGCCAGCAGCGTAGCGACTATAGGACAGGGGCAGGACACCGGGGAGCTGTTTTTT
CASSVATIGQGQDTGELFF
>NA|TRBD1|TRBJ1-2|14|TRBV9
TGTGCCAGCAGCGCGCTTAGACAGGGGAATGGCTACACCTTC
CASSALRQGNGYTF
>NA|TRBD1|TRBJ2-2|16|TRBV7-3
TGTGCCAGCAGCCCGTCGACAGGGTATCGCACCGGGGAGCTGTTTTTT
CASSPSTGYRTGELFF
>NA|TRBD1|TRBJ2-3|16|TRBV24-1
TGTGCCACCAGTGATCCCGGGACAGCTAGCACAGATACGCAGTATTTT
CATSDPGTASTDTQYF
>NA|NA|TRBJ1-2|15|TRBV5-6
TGTGCCAGCAGCCAACTCGACAGCCTCCTCTATGGCTACACCTTC
CASSQLDSLLYGYTF
>NA|TRBD1|TRBJ2-7|13|TRBV5-1
TGCGCCAGCAGGGGGACAGGGGCCTACGAGCAGTACTTC
CASRGTGAYEQYF
>NA|NA|TRBJ2-5|14|TRBV3-1/TRBV3-2
TGTGCCAGCAGCCAAGTGGTAGGGGGTGAGACCCAGTACTTC
CASSQVVGGETQYF
>NA|TRBD1|TRBJ1-5|16|TRBV18
TGTGCCAGCTCACCCCAAGGACAGGGACTGGATCAGCCCCAGCATTTT
CASSPQGQGLDQPQHF
>few|TRBD1|TRBJ2-5|15|TRBV5-4
TGTGCCAGCAGCCCCAGGACAGGGAGCCAAGAGACCCAGTACTTC
CASSPRTGSQETQYF
>NA|NA|TRBJ2-7|12|TRBV5-4
TGTGCGTGGAGCGGTCTGGCCTACGAGCAGTACTTC
CAWSGLAYEQYF
>NA|TRBD2|TRBJ2-5|14|TRBV6-5
TGTGCCAGCAGTTCGGCGGGAGTAGCAGAGACCCAGTACTTC
CASSSAGVAETQYF
>NA|TRBD1|TRBJ1-1|16|TRBV6-4
TGTGCCAGCAGTGACTCGGCAGGGGGAACAGAGACTGAAGCTTTCTTT
CASSDSAGGTETEAFF
>NA|TRBD1|TRBJ1-2|16|TRBV23-1
TGCGCCAGCAGTCAAAGACCGGGACAGGGAATCCGGGGCTACACCTTC
CASSQRPGQGIRGYTF
>few|NA|TRBJ2-2|15|TRBV6-6
TGTGCCAGCAGACGACAGGGACTGAACACCGGGGAGCTGTTTTTT
CASRRQGLNTGELFF
>NA|NA|TRBJ2-2|16|TRBV7-2
TGTGCCAGCAGCTTAGGGAGGGGGCTAGGCACCGGGGAGCTGTTTTTT
CASSLGRGLGTGELFF
>NA|NA|TRBJ2-1|12|TRBV7-2
TGTGCCAGCAGCTTATCATACAATGAGCAGTTCTTC
CASSLSYNEQFF
>NA|NA|TRBJ2-3|16|TRBV4-1
TGCGCCAGCAGCCACCAAATGACTGAGAGCACAGATACGCAGTATTTT
CASSHQMTESTDTQYF
>NA|TRBD2|TRBJ2-4|13|TRBV14
TGTGCCAGCAGCCAAGCGGGGGGAAACATTCAGTACTTC
CASSQAGGNIQYF
>NA|TRBD2|TRBJ2-1|14|TRBV7-7
TGTGCCAGCAGCGGGGGACTACCTCCCAATGAGCAGTTCTTC
CASSGGLPPNEQFF
>once|TRBD1|TRBJ1-1|13|TRBV5-6
TGTGCCAGCAGCCCCGGGACAGGGGGAATGGCTTTCTTT
CASSPGTGGMAFF
>NA|NA|TRBJ1-2|17|TRBV6-1
TGTGCCAGCAGTGAAGCGCTTCGAGCAGCGGGCGTCTATGGCTACACCTTC
CASSEALRAAGVYGYTF
>NA|NA|TRBJ1-1|13|TRBV25-1
TGTGCCAGCATGGACAATATGAACACTGAAGCTTTCTTT
CASMDNMNTEAFF
>NA|NA|TRBJ2-3|14|TRBV9
TGTGCCAGCAGCGTAACAGGGAGTGCAGATACGCAGTATTTT
CASSVTGSADTQYF
>NA|NA|TRBJ2-1|14|TRBV24-1
TGTGCCACCAGTGACCCGACTAGTGTTAATGAGCAGTTCTTC
CATSDPTSVNEQFF
>NA|TRBD1|TRBJ1-6|19|TRBV3-1/TRBV3-2
TGTGCCAGCAGCCAGGACCTTCGCTCCCGGACAGGGCCGAATTCACCCCTCCACTTT
CASSQDLRSRTGPNSPLHF
>NA|NA|TRBJ1-1|12|TRBV13
TGTGCCAGCAGCCCCCAAGGGGATAAAGCTTTCTTT
CASSPQGDKAFF
>NA|NA|TRBJ1-1|13|TRBV29-1
TGCAGCGTTGAAGTCGTCGGGAGCGCTGAAGCTTTCTTT
CSVEVVGSAEAFF
>NA|NA|TRBJ2-1|14|TRBV7-9
TGTGCCAGCAGCCTGGGAGGCAGCAACAATGAGCAGTTCTTC
CASSLGGSNNEQFF
>NA|NA|TRBJ1-1|13|TRBV10-1
TGCGCCAGCAGTGAGTCCGGGAGCTTAGGAGCTTTCTTT
CASSESGSLGAFF
>NA|TRBD1|TRBJ1-1|18|TRBV7-8
TGTGCCAGCAGCTTAGGTCCGGCGGGACAGGGAATGAACACTGAAGCTTTCTTT
CASSLGPAGQGMNTEAFF
>NA|NA|TRBJ2-5|15|TRBV27
TGTGCCAGCAGTCTTATCGGGGGGCCCCAAGAGACCCAGTACTTC
CASSLIGGPQETQYF
>few|NA|TRBJ2-6|12|TRBV7-9
TGTGCCAGCCGCTCTGGGGCCAACGTCCTGACTTTC
CASRSGANVLTF
>NA|TRBD2|TRBJ2-7|17|TRBV5-8
TGTGCCAGCAGCCCCCCAATGGGGCGGGAGCGATCCTACGAGCAGTACTTC
CASSPPMGRERSYEQYF
>NA|TRBD1|TRBJ1-2|17|TRBV4-1
TGCGCCAGCAGCCAGCGACAGGGGGCAGAGGCTAACTATGGCTACACCTTC
CASSQRQGAEANYGYTF
>NA|NA|TRBJ1-5|14|TRBV5-5
TGTGCCAGCAGCTTGCAGGAATTGGATCAGCCCCAGCATTTT
CASSLQELDQPQHF
>NA|NA|TRBJ1-1|13|TRBV7-2
TGTGCCAGCAGCTTTCGGGGGGGGACCGCAGCTTTCTTT
CASSFRGGTAAFF
>NA|NA|TRBJ1-2|14|TRBV4-1
TGCGCCAGCAGCCAAGTAGCAGAACCCTATGGCTACACCTTC
CASSQVAEPYGYTF
>NA|NA|TRBJ1-4|13|TRBV30
TGTGCCTGTTCACAGGGAGGGAATGAAAAACTGTTTTTT
CACSQGGNEKLFF
>NA|NA|TRBJ2-7|13|TRBV20-1
TGCAGTGCTAGTGGGCGGGAATTCTACGAGCAGTACTTC
CSASGREFYEQYF
>NA|TRBD2|TRBJ2-3|12|TRBV28
TGTGCCAGCAGTCGTAACGGGAGGAGGCAGTATTTT
CASSRNGRRQYF